A single T cell receptor beta chain is shown here with its context. Germline-derived CDR1 and CDR2 are SGHVS and FQNEAQ. Trimming cost V 5 bases and J 4 bases; bases outside gene matches: 9. This CDR3 has 16 residues. The data originate from a study of shared clonotypes between healthy human individuals. Profiled with immunoSEQ multiplex PCR; TCRdb holds only in-frame clones, not every one. The profile covers about 2.3 million clones, with under 95% appearing a single time and around 0.38% taken by the ten largest. The TCR comes from a man aged 18 to 30 in good health. Some clones in this sample may be carry-over from other donors' samples. The gene calls are TRBV7-8 and TRBJ2-2; 8 bases are shared with TRBD2. What was sequenced was naive CD4+ T cells from PBMCs. Subset given: CD45RA+ positively selected. CDR3 bases: TGTGCCAGCAGCAACCGGGGGGGCGGTGTCACCGGGGAGCTGTTTTTT. Translating it yields CASSNRGGGVTGELFF.